This TCR beta chain was found in a study of cytomegalovirus exposure and HLA in healthy donors. Regarding the study as a whole: At a 0.05 false discovery rate, a later analysis found 16,951 TCR beta sequences to be associated with HLA alleles. In an earlier analysis, in approximately 570 donors, most V segments appeared productive either ~87% or ~30% of the time.

In the case of this clone: Antigen specificity is unknown.

CDR1 is SGHRS, CDR2 YFSETQ, per germline. V dropped 4 bases and J dropped 9; count of bases not matched to a gene: 12. The CDR3 has 14 amino acids. Unrecorded immune exposure was likely among donors, who were nominally healthy when sampled. The PCR had 60 Vbeta and 13 Jbeta primers. The table came from immunoSEQ multiplex PCR; TCRdb's copy has only in-frame clones and leaves some out. The listing contains over 45,000 clones. The rearrangement uses TRBV5-1 and TRBJ2-7; TRBD1 matches at 8 bases. This TCR was recovered from a woman between 35 and 50 years old in good health and CMV-seronegative. The specimen was PBMCs. The chain's CDR3 is CASSLAGDRPGQYF. As DNA, the CDR3 is TGCGCCAGCAGCCTGGCCGGGGACAGGCCAGGGCAGTACTTC.